This TCR beta chain stems from a study of T cells after posttransplantation cyclophosphamide. Study-wide findings and caveats: Recipient CMV seropositivity and CMV reactivation strongly tracked TRB clonality. Donor CD8+ memory clones often dominated recipient blood repertoires at later times. Skin or GI-infiltrating T cells shared few TRB sequences with blood.

This related bone marrow graft donor gave peripheral blood on the day of marrow donation. With V trimmed by 9 bases and J by 7 bases, 9 bases remained unmatched. Per the germline V gene, CDR1 is MNHNY and CDR2 is SVGAGI (reference sequence). The CDR3 contains 14 residues. TCRdb's table, derived via immunoSEQ multiplex PCR, lists solely in-frame clones and lacks some. In the table there are about 52,000 clones, 94% of which are singletons. A note on this clone: Its antigen is unidentified.

The chain is built from TRBV6-6 and TRBJ2-1; 10 bases agree with TRBD2. This sequence was found in a woman in her 30s in good health and a related stem cell transplant donor. Sequenced input: PBMCs. The CDR3 protein is CASKSGGGGNEQFF. Written as DNA, the CDR3 is TGTGCCAGTAAAAGCGGGGGGGGAGGGAATGAGCAGTTCTTC.